This TCR beta chain was observed in a study of vaccination effects on CD4 cells after COVID-19. About this clone itself: The antigen is undetermined.

Study-level findings and limits: Marked clonal contraction of both clone types appeared late after vaccination. After vaccination of healthy people, only 1 of 255 vaccine-induced clones cross-reacted with common cold coronaviruses.

V was trimmed by 0 bases and J by 5 bases, leaving 7 bases between them. From germline, CDR1 is LGHDT and CDR2 YNNKEL (reference sequence). The CDR3 is 14 amino acids. With the ViraFEST assay, the study expanded antigen-specific CD4+ T cells using viral peptide pools, then sequenced them. Following culture for approximately ten days, CD4+ T cells were isolated. Each person got two doses of an mRNA SARS-CoV-2 vaccine, BNT162b2 or mRNA-1273. Nucleocapsid antibodies were negative in the vaccine recipients, who had never had SARS-CoV-2 infection. Here immunoSEQ multiplex PCR was the method, and the copy in TCRdb shows in-frame clones only, minus some. The data hold around 30,000 clones, with roughly 67% observed a single time.

This sequence originates from a human donor who received a COVID-19 vaccine. Source: CD4+ T cells from PBMCs cultured with SARS-CoV-2 spike peptides, taken after COVID-19 vaccination. The gene calls are TRBV3-1 (or the pseudogene TRBV3-2) and TRBJ2-2; D is possibly TRBD2 (5 bases). CDR3 in DNA: TGTGCCAGCAGCCAAGAGGGGAGTACCGGGGAGCTGTTTTTT. Amino acids: CASSQEGSTGELFF.